The source of this T cell receptor (beta chain) is a study of blood T cell repertoires in COVID-19. V gave up 6 bases and J gave up 3 bases, with 14 bases separating them. The CDR3 sequence is 15 residues long. Germline V lookup: CDR1 LGHDT, CDR2 YNNKEL (reference sequence). Recruits, aged about 18 to 95 years, lived in about two dozen US areas. Sequenced by immunoSEQ multiplex PCR; TCRdb stores in-frame clones only, minus some. Of about 250,000 clones listed, over 85% were seen once; the top ten hold less than 4.5%. The sequence derives from a woman in her 30s with acute COVID-19. The sample consisted of PBMCs or T cells enriched from blood (not recorded which). J is TRBJ1-4 and V is TRBV3-1 (or the pseudogene TRBV3-2); maybe TRBD1 (5 bases). The CDR3: CASRLRTKPNEKLFF. The DNA for the CDR3 is TGTGCCAGCAGACTGAGGACAAAGCCTAATGAAAAACTGTTTTTT.